This T cell receptor beta chain was profiled in a study of T cells in Graves' hyperthyroidism and ophthalmopathy. This clonotype was counted many times. RNA transcripts yielded amplified TCR beta CDR3 regions. Initially, a first-round RT-PCR of the TCR CDR3 employed the HTBI primer set. TCRdb recomputed calls from the multiplex PCR reads with MiXCR, one row per CDR3 protein. The table lists around 340,000 distinct CDR3 sequences, around 13% of them singletons, with under 30% in the top ten. With 5 bases clipped from V and 6 bases from J, the junction kept 8 bases outside the gene matches. This CDR3 is 15 amino acids long. Per the germline V gene, CDR1 is MNHNS and CDR2 is SASEGT. It was uncontrolled infection, other autoimmune disease, pregnancy or lactation that excluded patients. The PBMCs studied were ones that came from around 10 ml fresh peripheral blood.

Sequencing used blood. The clonotype was recovered from a woman aged 25-40 years with Graves' hyperthyroidism. The chain employs TRBV6-1 and TRBJ2-1; TRBD1 agrees at 9 bases. CDR3 loop: CASSSDRGRSNEQFF. The DNA of the CDR3 is TGTGCCAGCAGTTCGGACAGGGGCCGCTCCAATGAGCAGTTCTTC.